Listed here is a single TCR beta chain. The antigen remains undetermined. This sample stems from a study of cytomegalovirus exposure and HLA in healthy donors. Study background: Earlier results showed roughly 110 million unique TCR beta sequences derived from approximately 170 million T cells.

CDR1 MNHNS and CDR2 SASEGT come from the germline V gene. V lost 4 bases and J 1 base, leaving 8 bases between the germline ends. The CDR3 is 13 residues long. General observations from the study: The study flagged around 160 TCR beta chains as cytomegalovirus-associated. TCR beta V segments were, for the most part, productive about 87% or about 30% of the time in an earlier analysis. Despite most TCR sequences being rare, some public TCRs occurred in many donors.

Vbeta (60) and Jbeta (13) primers were used in the PCR. Sequenced by immunoSEQ multiplex PCR; TCRdb stores in-frame clones only, minus some. Seen here are approximately 170,000 clones, 70% to 75% observed once, and the top ten hold less than 4%. This TCR derives from a woman between 25 and 40 years old in good health and CMV-seropositive. Sequencing was done on a sample of PBMCs. The chain employs TRBV6-1 and TRBJ2-7, with unresolved D. The CDR3 protein is CASSAFSSYEQYF. The CDR3 region has the DNA TGTGCCAGCAGTGCTTTTAGTTCCTACGAGCAGTACTTC.